This T cell receptor (beta chain) came from a study of T cells in Graves' hyperthyroidism and ophthalmopathy. V lost 0 bases and J 6 bases, leaving 9 bases between the germline ends. Germline V gene data show CDR1 as MNHEY and CDR2 as SVGAGI. This CDR3 comprises 14 residues. Hyperthyroidism patients were newly diagnosed, had disease duration under 2 months, and were aged 18 to 65 years. The diagnoses drew upon clinical symptoms, serum thyroxine and TRAb, thyroid ultrasound and orbital computed tomography. Any symptoms of ophthalmopathy came after the first hyperthyroidism diagnosis, from which the blood sample dates. PBMCs were sourced from about 10 ml fresh peripheral blood. It was RNA transcripts that yielded the amplified TCR beta CDR3 regions. An initial round of RT-PCR targeting the TCR CDR3 relied on the HTBI primer set. TCRdb re-analysed the multiplex PCR reads in MiXCR, keeping a single row per CDR3 protein. The data show approximately 360,000 distinct CDR3 sequences, around a sixth seen once.

The TCR comes from a young woman with Graves' hyperthyroidism that later progressed to Graves' ophthalmopathy. The source material was blood. The J gene is TRBJ2-1, the V gene TRBV6-5; the D is unclear. CDR3 bases: TGTGCCAGCAGTTACTCGGGAACGGGCAATGAGCAGTTCTTC. This codes for CASSYSGTGNEQFF.